The 22 T cell receptor beta chains below come from one sample, sequenced in a study of blood T cell repertoires in COVID-19. TCRdb keeps only in-frame clones here, not all; method: immunoSEQ multiplex PCR. This table holds roughly 380,000 clones, 85% found once. Material: peripheral blood. These TCRs come from a young woman with acute or convalescent COVID-19.

This clone was recorded a few times. The chain recombines TRBV30 with TRBJ1-4; TRBD1 matches at 7 bases. Looked up from germline, CDR1 is GTSNPN and CDR2 is SVGIG (reference sequence). J gave up 8 bases and V 7 bases, and 7 bases lay outside the gene matches. The CDR3 is 12 amino acids. In DNA form, the CDR3 reads TGTGCCTCACGACAGGGCAAGGAAAAACTGTTTTTT. Protein: CASRQGKEKLFF.

This clone came up once. The chain employs TRBV6-4 and TRBJ2-4; 8 bases are a match to TRBD1. Trimming took 6 bases from V and 8 from J; bases not matched to a gene: 6. The CDR3 has 13 amino acids. Per the germline V gene, CDR1 is MRHNA and CDR2 is SNTAGT. CDR3 amino acids: CASSEVQGDIQYF. CDR3 nucleotide sequence: TGTGCCAGCAGCGAGGTACAGGGGGACATTCAGTACTTC.

This clone was counted only a few times. The chain recombines TRBV30 with TRBJ1-1, with D possibly being TRBD1 (6 bases). Trimming took off 4 bases at V and 4 bases at J, with 13 bases between the two ends. Germline V gene lookup returns CDR1 GTSNPN and CDR2 SVGIG (reference sequence). The CDR3 has 13 residues. The CDR3 DNA reads as TGTGCCTGGATTGGGGGGGCAGCCACTGAAGCTTTCTTT. Its protein is CAWIGGAATEAFF.

This chain joins TRBV28 and TRBJ2-7; 8 positions match TRBD1. The germline V gene has CDR1 MDHEN and CDR2 SYDVKM. The CDR3 runs 17 residues. The trim removed 2 bases at V and 2 bases at J, leaving 11 bases unmatched. CDR3: CASSLGPTDRGAYEQYF. The CDR3 coding sequence is TGTGCCAGCAGTTTAGGCCCCACTGACAGGGGAGCCTACGAGCAGTACTTC.

The rearrangement uses TRBV5-1 and TRBJ2-1, with 8 nucleotides matching TRBD2. After removal of 4 bases from V and 3 bases from J, the junction contained 12 bases not matched to a gene. CDR1 and CDR2 (germline): SGHRS, YFSETQ. CDR3 length: 17 residues. The chain's CDR3 is CASSPAGAGVVYNEQFF. DNA for the CDR3: TGCGCCAGCAGCCCGGCCGGAGCGGGAGTGGTCTACAATGAGCAGTTCTTC.

The chain couples TRBV11-2 to TRBJ1-5; the match to TRBD1 covers 8 bases. The CDR3 totals 15 residues. The V gene's germline CDR1 is SGHAT and CDR2 FQNNGV. V dropped 5 bases and J dropped 2; count of bases not matched to a gene: 5. The CDR3 DNA is TGTGCCAGCAGCCATTTACAGGGGGGCAATCAGCCCCAGCATTTT. Translated: CASSHLQGGNQPQHF.

The chain couples TRBV11-2 to TRBJ2-1, with TRBD2 matching over 13 bases. Losses at the gene ends were 4 bases for V and 8 bases for J; bases not matched to a gene: 8. This CDR3 has 16 amino acids. Germline-derived CDR1 and CDR2 are SGHAT and FQNNGV. The CDR3 sequence is CASSWGLAGLLDEQFF. The DNA of the CDR3 is TGTGCCAGCAGCTGGGGACTAGCGGGGTTGTTGGATGAGCAGTTCTTC.

This chain uses TRBV28 with TRBJ1-2, with D hard to call. The CDR3 extends over 12 amino acids. V was trimmed by 8 bases and J by 4 bases, leaving 11 bases between them. The germline gives CDR1 MDHEN, CDR2 SYDVKM. The CDR3 region is CASLPSGYGYTF. The CDR3 nucleotides read TGTGCCAGCCTCCCCTCGGGCTATGGCTACACCTTC.

The V gene is TRBV11-2, the J gene TRBJ2-5, with 9 positions matching TRBD1. The CDR3 is made up of 15 amino acids. The trim removed 5 bases at V and 4 bases at J, leaving 8 bases unmatched. CDR1 and CDR2 (germline): SGHAT, FQNNGV. Here the CDR3 DNA reads TGTGCCAGCAGCGGGGGACAGGGTGGGGGAGAGACCCAGTACTTC. Translating it yields CASSGGQGGGETQYF.

This sequence joins TRBV18 and TRBJ1-2; D not resolved. The CDR3 is 14 amino acids. Germline CDR1 is KGHSH and CDR2 is LQKENI. Trimming took off 2 bases at V and 8 bases at J, with 15 bases between the two ends. CDR3 sequence (DNA): TGTGCCAGCTCACCAAATATCCAGGATGCCGGCTACACCTTC. It translates to CASSPNIQDAGYTF.

The J gene is TRBJ1-2, the V gene TRBV9; the D is unclear. Germline lookup yields CDR1 SGDLS and CDR2 YYNGEE. The CDR3 covers 14 residues. Trimming left V 0 bases short and J 0 bases short, with 6 bases between. The CDR3 reads CASSVADTNYGYTF. Written as DNA, the CDR3 is TGTGCCAGCAGCGTAGCAGATACTAACTATGGCTACACCTTC.

The chain employs TRBV13 and TRBJ2-1, with TRBD2 identical over 11 bases. This CDR3 spans 15 amino acids. Unmatched junction bases numbered 1, after V lost 4 bases and J lost 2 bases. Germline CDR1 PRHDT, CDR2 FYEKMQ (reference sequence). The CDR3 DNA follows: TGTGCCAGCAGCTCTAGCGGGGGGCCCTACAATGAGCAGTTCTTC. Its translation: CASSSSGGPYNEQFF.

This chain joins TRBV2 and TRBJ1-4, with TRBD1 matching 8 bases. Germline V gene data show CDR1 as SNHLY and CDR2 as FYNNEI. The CDR3 length is 14 residues. The trim removed 8 bases at V and 7 bases at J, leaving 9 bases unmatched. CDR3 sequence reads: CASSLRQGTEKLFF. Written as DNA, the CDR3 is TGTGCCAGCTCACTGAGACAGGGGACTGAAAAACTGTTTTTT.

The chain joins TRBV19 to TRBJ1-2, with 10 bases aligning to TRBD1. There are 14 residues in the CDR3. V lost 3 bases and J lost 7; bases outside the gene matches: 5. Per the germline V gene, CDR1 is LNHDA and CDR2 is SQIVND (reference sequence). The CDR3 reads CASSMDRGLGGYTF. In nucleotides, the CDR3 is TGTGCCAGTAGTATGGACAGGGGGTTAGGTGGCTACACCTTC.

V and J are TRBV12-3 or TRBV12-4 and TRBJ2-7, with D perhaps matching TRBD2 (5 bases). The CDR3 contains 11 residues. The V end lost 3 bases, the J end lost 7 bases, and 7 bases lay between the germline ends. CDR3 region: CASSFRREQYF. The CDR3 nucleotides are TGTGCCAGCAGTTTTCGGAGGGAGCAGTACTTC.

This clone occurred a few times. The genes are TRBV12-3 or TRBV12-4 and TRBJ2-5; D is unclear. The CDR3 loop spans 11 amino acids. The ends were cut back, 6 bases at V and 3 bases at J, with 5 bases in the middle. The CDR3 is CASSLKETQYF. For the CDR3, the DNA is TGTGCCAGCAGCCTAAAAGAGACCCAGTACTTC.

The chain employs TRBV5-8 and TRBJ2-7; D not resolved. Between the trimmed V and J ends, which lost 3 bases and 1 base, there was a span of 5 bases. The CDR3 consists of 12 residues. Germline-derived CDR1 and CDR2 are SGHTS and YDEGEE. As DNA, the CDR3 is TGTGCCAGCAGCTCAACTTCCTACGAGCAGTACTTC. Its protein product is CASSSTSYEQYF.

The rearrangement uses TRBV7-3 and TRBJ2-1; 12 positions match TRBD2. The CDR3 covers 15 residues. Germline assignment: CDR1 SGHTA and CDR2 FQGTGA. V gave up 5 bases and J gave up 9 bases; unmatched junction bases: 8. The CDR3 sequence: CASSLASGGAVEQFF. The CDR3 region has the DNA TGTGCCAGCAGCCTCGCTAGCGGGGGGGCAGTTGAGCAGTTCTTC.

Here the CDR3 reads CASSLGNSGTGGFYNEQFF. Written as DNA, the CDR3 is TGTGCCAGCAGCTTAGGTAACTCCGGGACAGGGGGCTTTTACAATGAGCAGTTCTTC. The rearrangement uses TRBV7-8 and TRBJ2-1, with TRBD1 matching over 12 bases. The CDR3 spans 19 residues. Trimming removed 1 base from V and 4 bases from J; junction bases left unmatched: 11. In germline, CDR1 is SGHVS, CDR2 FQNEAQ.

Of note for this clone: Other DNA sequences in this sample translate to the same CDR3. J is TRBJ1-5 and V is TRBV2; D gene ambiguous. This CDR3 has 13 amino acids. Germline V gives CDR1 SNHLY, CDR2 FYNNEI. V was cut by 3 bases and J by 4 bases, with 7 bases left in between. CDR3 sequence (DNA): TGTGCCAGCAGTGATCCCCTGAATCAGCCCCAGCATTTT. Its protein product is CASSDPLNQPQHF.

The chain has TRBV9 and TRBJ1-1, with D possibly TRBD1 on 5 matching bases. The CDR3 contains 15 residues. V lost 0 bases and J lost 5, with 14 bases in between. From germline, CDR1 is SGDLS and CDR2 YYNGEE. The CDR3 sequence is CASSVGGGASTEAFF. CDR3 in DNA: TGTGCCAGCAGCGTAGGCGGCGGGGCCAGTACTGAAGCTTTCTTT. The whole variable domain, filled in from reference TRBV9 and TRBJ1-1, reads DSGVTQTPKHLITATGQRVTLRCSPRSGDLSVYWYQQSLDQGLQFLIQYYNGEERAKGNILERFSAQQFPDLHSELNLSSLELGDSALYFCASSVGGGASTEAFFGQGTRLTVV.

The genes are TRBV2 and TRBJ2-2, with no clear D. Germline V gene lookup returns CDR1 SNHLY and CDR2 FYNNEI. The CDR3 is 14 residues long. Trimming removed 8 bases from V and 0 bases from J, with 10 bases in between. The CDR3 sequence: CASSLSSNTGELFF. The CDR3 nucleotides are TGTGCCAGCTCTTTAAGCTCGAACACCGGGGAGCTGTTTTTT.